The sequence of this T cell receptor (beta chain) was determined in a study of T cells after yellow fever vaccination. Study results and limitations: Reappearing after the booster were most of the clones from primary vaccination (96% CD4, 88% CD8). Abundant clonotypes from the bulk population could contaminate FACS-sorted repertoires.

In the case of this clonotype: Its antigen remains unknown.

V gave up 4 bases and J gave up 11 bases, with 13 bases separating them. Germline V lookup: CDR1 SGHVS, CDR2 FQNEAQ. The CDR3 runs to 12 residues. TCRdb re-called the 5' RACE reads with MiXCR, one entry per CDR3 protein. The data contain about 140,000 distinct CDR3 sequences, roughly 8% of them singletons. The chain joins TRBV7-8 to TRBJ2-3; D remains unclear. The sequence was obtained from a young man who received the YFV17D yellow fever vaccine. Sequencing used CD4+ T cells sorted from PBMCs, obtained 5 days after the yellow fever booster vaccination. As DNA, the CDR3 is TGTGCCAGCAGCTCCCAACCCCTGGGGCAGTATTTT. It encodes CASSSQPLGQYF.